The T cell receptor beta chain under discussion was sequenced for a study of blood T cell repertoires in COVID-19. About the research overall: The United States, Italy and Spain supplied acute and convalescent COVID-19 samples.

This clone was detected a few times. Study members were between about 18 and 100 years old and lived in approximately 25 US regions. Clinical histories supplied by participants themselves formed the basis of cohort assignment. The V gene end was trimmed by 6 bases and the J gene end by 2 bases; junction bases not matched to a gene: 7. Germline V lookup: CDR1 SGHTA, CDR2 FQGTGA. The CDR3 has 15 residues. Source study methods: Estimation of nucleated cell counts was performed using reference gene primer amplification. The assay was immunoSEQ multiplex PCR, and TCRdb's table has in-frame clones only and misses some. V and J calls plus clone size are reproduced from that table; the DNA served to infer D and trimming. The sample has roughly 61,000 clones, around 65% seen once.

The source material was PBMCs or T cells enriched from blood (not recorded which). The TCR comes from a woman in her fifties or sixties who had been exposed to COVID-19. This chain connects TRBV7-3 to TRBJ2-3, with 8 bases lining up with TRBD1. The CDR3 sequence: CASSFDRGLTDTQYF. In nucleotides, the CDR3 is TGTGCCAGCAGTTTTGACAGGGGCCTCACAGATACGCAGTATTTT.